This entry describes one TCR beta chain. No antigen is known for it. It was ten milliliters of peripheral blood that were drawn from each donor. Total RNA, at least 5 micrograms per sample, was extracted from PBMCs. With a J-beta primer mix and a sample-barcoded 5' primer, a second PCR ran 7 to 11 cycles. TCRdb ran MiXCR on the 5' RACE reads and lists one entry per CDR3 protein. Found here are hundreds of thousands of distinct CDR3 sequences, 40% to 65% of them singletons; the top ten hold roughly 13%. The CDR3 sequence is 16 residues long. Germline lookup yields CDR1 MNHNY and CDR2 SVGAGI (reference sequence). V lost 4 bases, J lost 1 base, and 14 bases lay in between. This sample was taken from a study of blood T cells in healthy people across ages. The study, taken as a whole, reports: Per million T cells, the diversity of TCR beta decreased roughly linearly as age advanced.

Sequencing was carried out using blood. This rearrangement joins TRBV6-6 to TRBJ2-1; D possibly matches TRBD1 or TRBD2 (5 bases each). The source of this sequence is an elderly woman in good health. The CDR3 DNA is TGTGCCAGCAGTTCCCCGGACACGGGATCCTACAATGAGCAGTTCTTC. The encoded protein is CASSSPDTGSYNEQFF.